This entry lists 25 T cell receptor beta chains sequenced from one sample in a study of T cell repertoires in cytomegalovirus infection. Antigens for these TCRs are unknown. From the reads, TCRdb called clonotypes with MiXCR, one entry per CDR3 protein. The sample lists 650,000 to 900,000 distinct CDR3 sequences, 25% to 35% seen once, with under 15% in the top ten. The sample was cultured CD8+ T cells from PBMCs, taken from culture after CMV antigen stimulation. The receptors derive from a human donor in good health (CMV status not recorded). Some clones in this sample may be carry-over from other donors' samples.

This clonotype was counted between two and nine times. One end of the junction is discordant with germline, which a read error may explain. V and J are TRBV6-1 and TRBJ2-3; tentative D call: TRBD1 (5 bases). The CDR3 totals 13 residues. Germline V lookup: CDR1 MNHNS, CDR2 SASEGT. The CDR3 loop is CATSTGVGDTQYF. CDR3 nucleotide sequence: TGTGCCACCAGTACAGGTGTGGGAGATACGCAGTATTTT.

Only a few counts were recorded for this clonotype. V usage is TRBV7-9 and J usage is TRBJ2-5, with D possibly being TRBD2 (7 bases). Trimming stripped 5 bases from V and 2 bases from J, with 15 bases between. The germline V gene has CDR1 SEHNR and CDR2 FQNEAQ (reference sequence). The CDR3 is 15 amino acids. CDR3 sequence: CASSPAGAQQETQYF. The CDR3 DNA reads TGTGCCAGCAGCCCCGCGGGGGCTCAGCAAGAGACCCAGTACTTC.

This clonotype has just a few counts. The CDR3 protein is CASSFTEGAGAEAFF. The CDR3 DNA reads as TGTGCCAGCAGTTTCACGGAGGGAGCAGGGGCTGAAGCTTTCTTT. The V gene is TRBV27, the J gene TRBJ1-1, with TRBD1 as a possible D gene (6 bases). This CDR3 is 15 amino acids long. Trimming left V 3 bases short and J 6 bases short, with 17 bases between. Germline assignment: CDR1 MNHEY and CDR2 SMNVEV (reference sequence).

The genes are TRBV13 and TRBJ2-7, with D perhaps matching TRBD2 (6 bases). V was shortened by 5 bases and J by 7 bases, with 21 bases between the two germline ends. Germline-derived CDR1 and CDR2 are PRHDT and FYEKMQ (reference sequence). The CDR3 loop spans 15 amino acids. CDR3 DNA sequence: TGTGCCAGCAGCCCTCCGGAAAGGGTACGGGAGGAGCAGTACGTC. Translating it yields CASSPPERVREEQYV.

As for this clonotype: It may be a read error: a sequence one base away is much more abundant. Because the CDR3 is missing its conserved closing phenylalanine or tryptophan, this is likely a read error. The gene calls are TRBV7-9 and TRBJ2-5; a weak D match, TRBD2 (5 bases). This CDR3 contains 15 residues. Trimming shortened V by 1 base and J by 1 base, and 10 bases separated the two germline ends. Germline CDR1 and CDR2: SEHNR and FQNEAQ (reference sequence). The CDR3, as DNA: TGTGCCAGCAGCTTAGATTTCCTAGCCCAAGAGACCCAGTACGTC. Amino acid sequence: CASSLDFLAQETQYV.

The table lists this clonotype with a few counts. CDR3 nucleotide sequence: TGTGCCAGCAGTTCCTTTGCGGGTTTCACCGGGGAGCTGTTTTTT. The encoded protein is CASSSFAGFTGELFF. This sequence joins TRBV6-2 or TRBV6-3 and TRBJ2-2; maybe TRBD2 (5 bases). CDR1 MNHEY and CDR2 SVGEGT come from the germline V gene. This CDR3 has 15 amino acids. Trimming pared 4 bases from V and 4 bases from J, leaving 13 bases between.

V is TRBV11-3 and J is TRBJ2-7; 7 positions match TRBD2. The V gene end was trimmed by 5 bases and the J gene end by 4 bases; junction bases not matched to a gene: 20. Germline V gene sequence: CDR1 SGHNT, CDR2 YENEEA. The CDR3 extends over 18 amino acids. The CDR3 spells CASSLPRVAGRRRYEQYV. The CDR3 region has the DNA TGTGCCAGCAGCCTACCGAGGGTAGCGGGTAGGAGGCGGTACGAGCAGTACGTC.

The chain employs TRBV7-6 and TRBJ2-1, with a weak D call TRBD1 (6 bases). Looked up from germline, CDR1 is SGHVS and CDR2 is FNYEAQ. V lost 0 bases and J 2 bases, leaving 14 bases between the germline ends. CDR3 length equals 17 residues. Written as DNA, the CDR3 is TGTGCCAGCAGCTTAGCCCGAGGGGGACCTACCTACAATGAGCAGTTCTTC. It yields the protein CASSLARGGPTYNEQFF.

J is TRBJ1-6 and V is TRBV10-3; D not certain. This CDR3 region has 17 residues. V gave up 2 bases and J gave up 3 bases, with 14 bases separating them. The germline CDR1 and CDR2 sequences are ENHRY and SYGVKD. DNA for the CDR3: TGTGCCATCAGTGAGGAGCCGGAGTCTTACTATAATTCACCCCTCCACTTT. As protein: CAISEEPESYYNSPLHF.

The rearrangement joins TRBV7-8 to TRBJ1-1; TRBD1 is a possible D gene (6 bases). Germline V gives CDR1 SGHVS, CDR2 FQNEAQ. V lost 1 base, J lost 3 bases, and 12 bases lay in between. The CDR3 is made up of 15 amino acids. The CDR3 sequence is CASSLVAGDDTEAFF. The CDR3 DNA follows: TGTGCCAGCAGCTTAGTAGCAGGGGATGACACTGAAGCTTTCTTT.

This clonotype has a handful of counts. The chain employs TRBV6-1 and TRBJ2-7; D is perhaps TRBD1 or TRBD2 (6 bases each). CDR3 length: 15 amino acids. Germline lookup yields CDR1 MNHNS and CDR2 SASEGT. Trimming removed 0 bases from V and 3 bases from J, with 12 bases in between. For the CDR3, the DNA is TGTGCCAGCAGTGAAGCACGAGGGGGGCTCTACGAGCAGTACGTC. This gives the protein CASSEARGGLYEQYV.

This clonotype was seen more than once but under ten times. This rearrangement joins TRBV27 to TRBJ1-5; 8 nucleotides match TRBD1. V lost 2 bases, J lost 6 bases, and 3 bases stayed unmatched. Germline lookup yields CDR1 MNHEY and CDR2 SMNVEV (reference sequence). The CDR3 has 14 residues. CDR3 bases: TGTGCCAGCAGTTTACAGGGGGCCCTTCAGCCCCAGCATTTT. Encoded protein: CASSLQGALQPQHF.

The chain uses TRBV4-3 and TRBJ2-3; 10 nucleotides line up with TRBD2. Germline CDR1 reads LGHNA; CDR2 reads YSLEER. This CDR3 contains 16 residues. Trimming removed 0 bases from V and 5 bases from J; junction bases left unmatched: 5. CDR3 in amino acids: CASSQDVGLAKDTQYF. CDR3 DNA: TGCGCCAGCAGCCAAGATGTGGGACTAGCGAAAGATACGCAGTATTTT.

The J gene is TRBJ2-2, the V gene TRBV28; TRBD2 agrees at 13 bases. The CDR3 covers 18 residues. V lost 5 bases and J lost 0; bases outside the gene matches: 6. Germline CDR1 reads MDHEN; CDR2 reads SYDVKM. The DNA for the CDR3 is TGTGCCAGCAGTCCCTCGACTAGCGGGGGGCCGAACACCGGGGAGCTGTTTTTT. Translation: CASSPSTSGGPNTGELFF.

V is TRBV27 and J is TRBJ2-3, with TRBD2 identical over 14 bases. The V segment lost 5 bases and the J segment 4 bases; nucleotides outside the gene matches: 5. Germline V gives CDR1 MNHEY, CDR2 SMNVEV (reference sequence). The CDR3 is made up of 16 amino acids. The CDR3: CASSLLTSGGADTQYF. The CDR3 DNA follows: TGTGCCAGCAGTCTATTGACTAGCGGGGGGGCAGATACGCAGTATTTT.

The chain has TRBV7-9 and TRBJ2-2, with D perhaps matching TRBD2 (7 bases). Trimming took off 5 bases at V and 7 bases at J, with 14 bases between the two ends. The CDR3 sequence is 14 residues long. Germline V lookup: CDR1 SEHNR, CDR2 FQNEAQ (reference sequence). The CDR3 coding sequence is TGTGCCAGCAGCCCGGCGGGGGCTGGCGGGGAGCTGTTTTTT. Amino acid sequence: CASSPAGAGGELFF.

V usage is TRBV5-5 and J usage is TRBJ2-7; D is perhaps TRBD1 or TRBD2 (6 bases each). The CDR3 totals 12 residues. Germline V lookup: CDR1 SGHKS, CDR2 YYEKEE (reference sequence). Trimming pared 5 bases from V and 7 bases from J, leaving 13 bases between. The CDR3 DNA sequence: TGTGCCAGCAGTACTCGAGGGGGGGAGCAGTACGTC. Protein sequence: CASSTRGGEQYV.

Details on this clonotype: A read error may produce the germline difference seen at one junction end. The J gene is TRBJ2-1, the V gene TRBV7-7; D is possibly TRBD2 (7 bases). Germline V gives CDR1 SSHAT, CDR2 FNYEAQ (reference sequence). This CDR3 is 14 amino acids long. CDR3 sequence reads: CASSKSAGAIEQFF. In DNA, the CDR3 is TGTGCTAGCAGCAAATCGGCGGGGGCAATTGAGCAGTTCTTC.

This clonotype was observed a few times. The chain combines TRBV6-1 with TRBJ1-2; D remains unclear. Germline V gene sequence: CDR1 MNHNS, CDR2 SASEGT. The CDR3 is made up of 13 amino acids. V was shortened by 5 bases and J by 4 bases, with 11 bases between the two germline ends. CDR3 DNA: TGTGCCAGCAGTTTTAAACAGTCCTATGGCTACACCTTC. Its translation: CASSFKQSYGYTF.

This clonotype has only a few counts. The chain joins TRBV15 to TRBJ1-6; D gene ambiguous. CDR3 size: 13 residues. Germline CDR1 reads LNHNV; CDR2 reads YYDKDF (reference sequence). Trimming removed 7 bases at V and 4 bases at J, with 8 bases between. As DNA, the CDR3 is TGTGCCACCACGTGGGAGTATAATTCACCCCTCCACTTT. It specifies CATTWEYNSPLHF.

This clonotype was recorded at least ten times. The chain joins TRBV15 to TRBJ2-5; D gene uncertain. Trimming left V 3 bases short and J 5 bases short, with 10 bases between. The length of the CDR3 is 13 residues. The germline CDR1 and CDR2 sequences are LNHNV and YYDKDF (reference sequence). The CDR3 spells CATSSHAGETQYF. The CDR3 nucleotides read TGTGCCACCAGCAGTCATGCCGGCGAGACCCAGTACTTC.

J is TRBJ2-7 and V is TRBV2; unclear D gene. The CDR3 has 15 residues. V lost 4 bases, J lost 0 bases, and 13 bases lay in between. The germline CDR1 and CDR2 sequences are SNHLY and FYNNEI. In DNA, the CDR3 is TGTGCCAGCAGTGGCGGCCCCGCCATCTCCTACGAGCAGTACTTC. It encodes CASSGGPAISYEQYF.

Ten or more counts support this clonotype. The V call is TRBV7-2, the J call TRBJ1-2; no clear D gene. This CDR3 is built from 16 residues. The V and J ends lost 2 bases and 2 bases respectively, with 15 bases between them. Germline CDR1 reads SGHTA; CDR2 reads FQGNSA. The CDR3 nucleotides read TGTGCCAGCAGCTTAACTCGGGGTTCAAGGAACTATGGCTACACCTTC. It yields the protein CASSLTRGSRNYGYTF.

V is TRBV6-1 and J is TRBJ1-5, with D unresolved. CDR3 length: 16 residues. Deletions cut 2 bases from V and 0 bases from J, with 11 bases between. Germline CDR1 and CDR2: MNHNS and SASEGT. This chain's CDR3 is CASSEFRLDSNQPQHF. In nucleotides, the CDR3 is TGTGCCAGCAGTGAATTTAGACTTGATAGCAATCAGCCCCAGCATTTT.

This clonotype was seen a handful of times. The J gene is TRBJ1-1, the V gene TRBV7-6; D not certain. V was clipped by 3 bases and J by 0 bases, with 20 bases between them. The germline CDR1 and CDR2 sequences are SGHVS and FNYEAQ. This CDR3 comprises 18 residues. This CDR3 is CASSFGDEVRRMNTEAFF. For the CDR3, the DNA is TGTGCCAGCAGCTTCGGGGATGAGGTGAGGCGAATGAACACTGAAGCTTTCTTT.